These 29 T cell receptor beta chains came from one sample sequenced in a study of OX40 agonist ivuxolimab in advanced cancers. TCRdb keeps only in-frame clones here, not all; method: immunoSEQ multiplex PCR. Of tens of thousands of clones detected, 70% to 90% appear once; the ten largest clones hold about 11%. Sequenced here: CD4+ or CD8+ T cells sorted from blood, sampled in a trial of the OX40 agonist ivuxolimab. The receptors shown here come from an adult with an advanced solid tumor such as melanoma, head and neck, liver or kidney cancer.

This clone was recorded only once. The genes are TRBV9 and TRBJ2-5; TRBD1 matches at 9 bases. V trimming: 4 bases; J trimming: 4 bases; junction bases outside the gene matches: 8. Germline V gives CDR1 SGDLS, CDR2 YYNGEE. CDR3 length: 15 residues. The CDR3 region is CASSIGRTGVETQYF. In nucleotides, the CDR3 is TGTGCCAGCAGCATCGGAAGGACAGGGGTAGAGACCCAGTACTTC.

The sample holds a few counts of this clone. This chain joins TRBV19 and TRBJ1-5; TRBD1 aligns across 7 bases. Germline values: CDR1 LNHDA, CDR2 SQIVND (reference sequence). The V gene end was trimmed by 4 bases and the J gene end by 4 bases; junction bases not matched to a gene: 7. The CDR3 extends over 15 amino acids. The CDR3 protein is CASSRGGTVNQPQHF. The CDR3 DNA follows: TGTGCCAGTAGTAGAGGCGGGACAGTTAATCAGCCCCAGCATTTT.

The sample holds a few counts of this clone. CDR3 region: CASSSTAANTGELFF. CDR3 coding DNA: TGTGCCAGCAGTTCGACAGCCGCGAACACCGGGGAGCTGTTTTTT. The chain joins TRBV5-6 to TRBJ2-2; the D gene is possibly TRBD1 (5 bases). This CDR3 region has 15 residues. Germline V gives CDR1 SGHDT, CDR2 YYEEEE. V shed 5 bases and J shed 0 bases, with 11 bases lying between them.

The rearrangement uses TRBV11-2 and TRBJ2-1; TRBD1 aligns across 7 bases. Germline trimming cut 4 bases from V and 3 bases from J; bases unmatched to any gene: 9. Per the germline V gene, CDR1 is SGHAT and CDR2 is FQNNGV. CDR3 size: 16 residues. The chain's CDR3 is CASSSWDSRNYNEQFF. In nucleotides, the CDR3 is TGTGCCAGCAGCTCTTGGGACAGTCGGAACTACAATGAGCAGTTCTTC.

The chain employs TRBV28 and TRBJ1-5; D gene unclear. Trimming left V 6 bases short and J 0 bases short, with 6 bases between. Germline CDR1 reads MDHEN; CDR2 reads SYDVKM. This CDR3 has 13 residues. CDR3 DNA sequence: TGTGCCAGCAGACAGAATAGCAATCAGCCCCAGCATTTT. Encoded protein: CASRQNSNQPQHF.

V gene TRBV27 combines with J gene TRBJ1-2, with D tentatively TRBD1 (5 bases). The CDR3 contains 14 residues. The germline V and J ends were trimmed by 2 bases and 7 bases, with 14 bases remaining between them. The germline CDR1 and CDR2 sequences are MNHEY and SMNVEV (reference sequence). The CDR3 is CASSLARGVAGYTF. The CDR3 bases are TGTGCCAGCAGTTTAGCGCGGGGGGTAGCTGGCTACACCTTC.

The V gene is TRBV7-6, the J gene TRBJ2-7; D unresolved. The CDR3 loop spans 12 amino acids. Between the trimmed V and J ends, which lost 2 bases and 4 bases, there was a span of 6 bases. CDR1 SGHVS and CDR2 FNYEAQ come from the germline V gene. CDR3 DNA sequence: TGTGCCAGCAGCTTATTCGGTTACGAGCAGTACTTC. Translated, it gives CASSLFGYEQYF.

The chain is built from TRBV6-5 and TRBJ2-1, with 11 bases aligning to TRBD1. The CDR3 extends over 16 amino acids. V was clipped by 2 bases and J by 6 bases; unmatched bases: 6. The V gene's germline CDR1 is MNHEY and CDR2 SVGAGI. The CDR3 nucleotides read TGTGCCAGCAGTTACCAGGACAGGGGGCGCATCAATGAGCAGTTCTTC. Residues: CASSYQDRGRINEQFF.

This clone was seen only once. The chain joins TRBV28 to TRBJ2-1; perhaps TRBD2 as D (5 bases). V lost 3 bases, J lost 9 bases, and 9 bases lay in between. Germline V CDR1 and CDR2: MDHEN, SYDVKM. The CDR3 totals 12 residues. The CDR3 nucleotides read TGTGCCAGCAGTTTTGGAGGACCTGAGCAGTTCTTC. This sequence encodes CASSFGGPEQFF.

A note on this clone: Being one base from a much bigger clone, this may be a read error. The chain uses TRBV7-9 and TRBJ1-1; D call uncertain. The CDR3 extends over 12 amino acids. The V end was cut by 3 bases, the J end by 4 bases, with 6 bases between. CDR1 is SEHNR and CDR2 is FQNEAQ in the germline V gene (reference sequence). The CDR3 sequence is CASSFGVTEAFF. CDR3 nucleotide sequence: TGTGCCAGCAGCTTCGGGGTCACTGAAGCTTTCTTT.

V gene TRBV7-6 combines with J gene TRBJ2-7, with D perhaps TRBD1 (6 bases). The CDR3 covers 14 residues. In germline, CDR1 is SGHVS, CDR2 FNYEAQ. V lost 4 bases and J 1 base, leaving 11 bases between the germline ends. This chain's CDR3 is CASSSRDKSYEQYF. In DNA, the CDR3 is TGTGCCAGCAGCTCCCGGGACAAATCCTACGAGCAGTACTTC.

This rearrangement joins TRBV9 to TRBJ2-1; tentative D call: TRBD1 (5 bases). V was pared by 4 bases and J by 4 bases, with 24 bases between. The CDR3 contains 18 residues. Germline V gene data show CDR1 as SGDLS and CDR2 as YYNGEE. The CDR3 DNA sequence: TGTGCCAGCAGCTTCCGGGTGCAGGGTGAGACCGTTTACAATGAGCAGTTCTTC. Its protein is CASSFRVQGETVYNEQFF.

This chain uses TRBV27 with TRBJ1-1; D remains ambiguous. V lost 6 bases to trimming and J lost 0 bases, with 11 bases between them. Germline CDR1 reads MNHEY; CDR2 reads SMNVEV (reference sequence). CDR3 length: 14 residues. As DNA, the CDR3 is TGTGCCAGCAGCCCGGCCAGAGTGAACACTGAAGCTTTCTTT. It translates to CASSPARVNTEAFF.

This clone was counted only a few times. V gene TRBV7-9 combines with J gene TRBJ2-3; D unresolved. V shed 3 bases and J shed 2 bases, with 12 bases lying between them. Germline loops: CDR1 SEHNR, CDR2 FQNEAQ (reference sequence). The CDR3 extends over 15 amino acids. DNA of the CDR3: TGTGCCAGCAGCTTGCCCGGCGCCCACACAGATACGCAGTATTTT. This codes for CASSLPGAHTDTQYF.

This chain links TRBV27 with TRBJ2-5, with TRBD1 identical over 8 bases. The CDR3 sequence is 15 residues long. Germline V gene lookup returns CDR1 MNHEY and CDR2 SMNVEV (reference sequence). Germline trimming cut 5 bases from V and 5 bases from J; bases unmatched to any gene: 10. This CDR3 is CASSARTGRFETQYF. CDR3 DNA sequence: TGTGCCAGCAGTGCCCGGACAGGGCGTTTCGAGACCCAGTACTTC.

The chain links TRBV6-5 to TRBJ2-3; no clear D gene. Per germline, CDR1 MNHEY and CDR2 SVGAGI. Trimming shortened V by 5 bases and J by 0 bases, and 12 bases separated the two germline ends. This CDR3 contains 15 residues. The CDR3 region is CASSLRAASTDTQYF. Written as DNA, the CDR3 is TGTGCCAGCAGTCTCCGGGCAGCTAGCACAGATACGCAGTATTTT.

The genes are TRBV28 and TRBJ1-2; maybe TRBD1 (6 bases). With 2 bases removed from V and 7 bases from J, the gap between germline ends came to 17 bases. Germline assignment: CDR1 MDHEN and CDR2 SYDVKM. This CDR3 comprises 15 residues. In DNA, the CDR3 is TGTGCCAGCAGTTTAAGGAGAGGGGGTTTAGGTGGCTACACCTTC. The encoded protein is CASSLRRGGLGGYTF.

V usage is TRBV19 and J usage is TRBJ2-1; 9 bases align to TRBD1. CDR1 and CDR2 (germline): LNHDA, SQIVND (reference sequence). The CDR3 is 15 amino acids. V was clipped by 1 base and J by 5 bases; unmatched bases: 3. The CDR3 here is CASSIAQGADNEQFF. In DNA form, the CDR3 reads TGTGCCAGTAGTATAGCACAGGGGGCGGACAATGAGCAGTTCTTC.

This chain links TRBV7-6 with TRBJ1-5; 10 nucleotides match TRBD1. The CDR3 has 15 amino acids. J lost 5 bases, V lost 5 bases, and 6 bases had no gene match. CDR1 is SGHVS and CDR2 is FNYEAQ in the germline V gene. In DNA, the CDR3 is TGTGCCAGCAGCATGGGACAGGGGATCGATCAGCCCCAGCATTTT. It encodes CASSMGQGIDQPQHF.

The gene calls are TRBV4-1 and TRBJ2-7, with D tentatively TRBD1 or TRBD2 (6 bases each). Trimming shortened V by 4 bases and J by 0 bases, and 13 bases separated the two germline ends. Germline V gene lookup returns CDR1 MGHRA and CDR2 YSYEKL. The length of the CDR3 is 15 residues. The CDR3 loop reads CASSRTAGLSYEQYF. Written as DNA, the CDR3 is TGCGCCAGCAGCCGGACAGCGGGCCTCTCCTACGAGCAGTACTTC.

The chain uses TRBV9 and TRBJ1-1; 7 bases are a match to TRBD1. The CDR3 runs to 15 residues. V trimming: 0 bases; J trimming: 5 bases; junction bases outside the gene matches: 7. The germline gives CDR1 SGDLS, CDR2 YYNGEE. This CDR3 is CASSVGGGAGTEAFF. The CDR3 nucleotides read TGTGCCAGCAGCGTAGGAGGGGGCGCGGGGACTGAAGCTTTCTTT.

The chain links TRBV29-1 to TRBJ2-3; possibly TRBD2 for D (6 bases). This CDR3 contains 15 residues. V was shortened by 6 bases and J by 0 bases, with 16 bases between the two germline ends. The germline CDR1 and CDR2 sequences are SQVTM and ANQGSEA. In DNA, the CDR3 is TGCAGCGTGGGTCTTTTAGCGGCTAGCACAGATACGCAGTATTTT. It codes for CSVGLLAASTDTQYF.

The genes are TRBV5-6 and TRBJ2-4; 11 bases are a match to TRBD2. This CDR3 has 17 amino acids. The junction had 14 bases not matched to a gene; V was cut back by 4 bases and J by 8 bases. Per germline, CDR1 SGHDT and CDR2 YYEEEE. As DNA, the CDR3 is TGTGCCAGCAGCCACGGGACTAGCGGTCCCCTAGGTGACATTCAGTACTTC. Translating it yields CASSHGTSGPLGDIQYF.

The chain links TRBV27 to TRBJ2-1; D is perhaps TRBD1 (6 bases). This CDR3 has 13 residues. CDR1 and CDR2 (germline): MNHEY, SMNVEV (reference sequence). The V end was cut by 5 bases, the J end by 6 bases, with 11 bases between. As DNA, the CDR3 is TGTGCCAGCAGTCCCCCGACAGGCAATGAGCAGTTCTTC. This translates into CASSPPTGNEQFF.

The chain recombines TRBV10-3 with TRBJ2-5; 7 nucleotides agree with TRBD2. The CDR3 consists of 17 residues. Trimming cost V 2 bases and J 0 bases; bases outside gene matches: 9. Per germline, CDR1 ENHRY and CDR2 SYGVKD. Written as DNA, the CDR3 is TGTGCCATCAGTGAGAAAACAAGCGGGGTGTACCAAGAGACCCAGTACTTC. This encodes CAISEKTSGVYQETQYF.

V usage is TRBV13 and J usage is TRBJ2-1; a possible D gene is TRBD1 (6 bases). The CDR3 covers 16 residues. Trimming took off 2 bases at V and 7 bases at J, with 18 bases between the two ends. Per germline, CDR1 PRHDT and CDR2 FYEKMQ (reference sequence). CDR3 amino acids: CASSLWNRVFDNEQFF. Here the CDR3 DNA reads TGTGCCAGCAGCTTATGGAACAGGGTATTCGATAATGAGCAGTTCTTC.

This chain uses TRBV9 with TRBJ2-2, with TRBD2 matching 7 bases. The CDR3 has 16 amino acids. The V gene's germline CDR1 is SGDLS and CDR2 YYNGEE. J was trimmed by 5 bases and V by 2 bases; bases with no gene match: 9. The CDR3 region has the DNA TGTGCCAGCAGCGTTGGGAGGACTAGAACAACCGGGGAGCTGTTTTTT. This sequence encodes CASSVGRTRTTGELFF.

CDR3 amino acids: CASSFRRIYGYTF. CDR3 nucleotide sequence: TGTGCCAGCAGCTTCAGACGGATCTATGGCTACACCTTC. The chain couples TRBV5-6 to TRBJ1-2; D not resolved. Trimming removed 2 bases from V and 4 bases from J, with 9 bases in between. The CDR3 spans 13 residues. The germline gives CDR1 SGHDT, CDR2 YYEEEE.

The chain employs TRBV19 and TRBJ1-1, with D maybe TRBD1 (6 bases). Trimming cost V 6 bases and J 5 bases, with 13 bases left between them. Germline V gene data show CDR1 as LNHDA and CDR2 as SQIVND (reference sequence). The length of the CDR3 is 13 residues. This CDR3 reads CASSWQGQTEAFF. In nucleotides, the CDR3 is TGTGCCAGTAGCTGGCAGGGACAAACTGAAGCTTTCTTT.